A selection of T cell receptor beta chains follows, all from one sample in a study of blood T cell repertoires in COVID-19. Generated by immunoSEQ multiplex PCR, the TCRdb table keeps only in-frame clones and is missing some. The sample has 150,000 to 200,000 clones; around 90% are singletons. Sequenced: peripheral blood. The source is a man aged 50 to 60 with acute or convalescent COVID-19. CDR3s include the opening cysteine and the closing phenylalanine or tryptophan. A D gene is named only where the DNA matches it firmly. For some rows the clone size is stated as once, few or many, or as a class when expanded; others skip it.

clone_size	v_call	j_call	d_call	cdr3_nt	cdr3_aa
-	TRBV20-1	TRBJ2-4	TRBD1	TGCAGTGCTAGTAGGGGAATAACAGGGGCGAGAAACATTCAGTACTTC	CSASRGITGARNIQYF
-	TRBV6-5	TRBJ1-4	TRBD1	TGTGCCAGCAGCCCGGACAGGGCTAATGAAAAACTGTTTTTT	CASSPDRANEKLFF
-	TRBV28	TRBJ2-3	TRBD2	TGTGCCAGCAGCGAGCTCAAGCGGGGGGGCACAGATACGCAGTATTTT	CASSELKRGGTDTQYF
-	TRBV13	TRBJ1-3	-	TGTGCCAGCAGCCGGAGGCTTCCTTTTGGTGGAAACACCATATATTTT	CASSRRLPFGGNTIYF
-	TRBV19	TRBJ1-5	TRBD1	TGTGCCACAGGGGGGCATCAGCCCCAGCATTTT	CATGGHQPQHF
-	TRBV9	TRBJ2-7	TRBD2	TGTGCCAGCAGCAAGACTAGCGGGATTACCTACGAGCAGTACTTC	CASSKTSGITYEQYF
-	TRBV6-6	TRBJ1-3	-	TGTGCCAGCAGTTCGGGGGCTGGAAACACCATATATTTT	CASSSGAGNTIYF
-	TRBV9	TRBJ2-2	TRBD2	TGTGCCAGCAGCGTATTCGGGGGGAAGAACACCGGGGAGCTGTTTTTT	CASSVFGGKNTGELFF
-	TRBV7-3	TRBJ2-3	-	TGTGCCAGCAGCCCCCCGGGCACAGATACGCAGTATTTT	CASSPPGTDTQYF
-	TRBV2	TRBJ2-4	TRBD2	TGTGCCAGGACCCTACCCGGGGGGTACATTCAGTACTTC	CARTLPGGYIQYF
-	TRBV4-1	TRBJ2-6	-	TGCGCCAGCAGCCAGACCCCCGGGACGGACTACTCTGGGGCCAACGTCCTGACTTTC	CASSQTPGTDYSGANVLTF
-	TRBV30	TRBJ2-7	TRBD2	TGTGCCTGGAGTGGGACGGGAGGATCCTACGAGCAGTACTTC	CAWSGTGGSYEQYF
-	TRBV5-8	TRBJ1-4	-	TGTGCCAGCAGCTTCCGGGACATTAATGAAAAACTGTTTTTT	CASSFRDINEKLFF
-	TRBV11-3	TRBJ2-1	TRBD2	TGTGCCAGCAGCCCTAGCGGGGGGGCAGGTGAGCAGTTCTTC	CASSPSGGAGEQFF
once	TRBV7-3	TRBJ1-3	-	TGTGCCAGCAGCTATGGGGGGAGCGGAAACACCATATATTTT	CASSYGGSGNTIYF
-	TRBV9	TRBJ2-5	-	TGTGCCAGCAGCGTCACGGTTCGCGAGACCCAGTACTTC	CASSVTVRETQYF
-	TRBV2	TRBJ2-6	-	TGTGCCAGCACCGAGGACATCTCTGGGGCCAACGTCCTGACTTTC	CASTEDISGANVLTF
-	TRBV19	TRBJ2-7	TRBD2	TGTGCCAGTAGTCCCGGGACTATGAACGAGCAGTACTTC	CASSPGTMNEQYF
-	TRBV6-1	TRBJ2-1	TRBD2	TGTGCCAGCAGTGAAAAGGGGTTCACTAGCGGGTCCAATGAGCAGTTCTTC	CASSEKGFTSGSNEQFF
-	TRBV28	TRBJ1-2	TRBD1	TGTGCCAGCAGCCAGGGACAGGGTGACTATGGCTACACCTTC	CASSQGQGDYGYTF
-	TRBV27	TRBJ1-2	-	TGTGCCAGCAGTTTGGGGATGACAGATTATTCTGACTACACCTTC	CASSLGMTDYSDYTF
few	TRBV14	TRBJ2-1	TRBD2	TGTGCCAGCAGCCAGTCCCTTCAACTAGCGGGCTCCTACAATGAGCAGTTCTTC	CASSQSLQLAGSYNEQFF
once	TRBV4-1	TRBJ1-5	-	TGCGCCAGCAGCGCTACAGGGTCGACTAGCAATCAGCCCCAGCATTTT	CASSATGSTSNQPQHF
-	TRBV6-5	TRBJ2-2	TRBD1	TGTGCCAGCAGTCCCCGGGACAGAACCGGGGAGCTGTTTTTT	CASSPRDRTGELFF
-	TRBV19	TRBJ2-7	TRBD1	TGTGCCAGTAGCCTCCAGTCGGGGACAGGGAGCTCCTACGAGCAGTACTTC	CASSLQSGTGSSYEQYF
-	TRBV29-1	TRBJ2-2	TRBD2	TGCAGCGTTCAACTAGCGGGAGCGGGCACCGGGGAGCTGTTTTTT	CSVQLAGAGTGELFF
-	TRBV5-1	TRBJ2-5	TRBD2	TGCGCCAGCAGCTTGGCTGTCGGGAGGTTGGGGGAGACCCAGTACTTC	CASSLAVGRLGETQYF
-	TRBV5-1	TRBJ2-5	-	TGCGCCAGCAAAGAAATAGTTGCCCAAGAGACCCAGTACTTC	CASKEIVAQETQYF
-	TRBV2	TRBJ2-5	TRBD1	TGTGCCAGCCGACAGGGATACCAAGAGACCCAGTACTTC	CASRQGYQETQYF
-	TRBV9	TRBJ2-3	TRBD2	TGTGCCAGCAGCACCTTACTAGCGGGAGGCTCAGATACGCAGTATTTT	CASSTLLAGGSDTQYF
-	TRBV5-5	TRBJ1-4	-	TGTGCCAGCAGCTTCGGCCGGGGGGAAGAAAAACTGTTTTTT	CASSFGRGEEKLFF
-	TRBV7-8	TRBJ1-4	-	TGTGCCAGCAGCTTAGAACCAGGGGAGTCTGGGAAACTGTTTTTT	CASSLEPGESGKLFF
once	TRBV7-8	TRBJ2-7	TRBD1	TGTGCCAGCAGCTCACGACAGGGGAGCTCCTACGAGCAGTACTTC	CASSSRQGSSYEQYF
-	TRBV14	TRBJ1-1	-	TGTGCCAGCAGCCAAGATGGGAGACAACTCACTGAAGCTTTCTTT	CASSQDGRQLTEAFF
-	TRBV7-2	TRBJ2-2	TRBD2	TGTGCCAGCAGTCCGAGCGGGAGTGGCACCGGGGAGCTGTTTTTT	CASSPSGSGTGELFF
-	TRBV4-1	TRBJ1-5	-	TGCGCCAGCAGCCAAGTAGGAGTGGAGAATCAGCCCCAGCATTTT	CASSQVGVENQPQHF
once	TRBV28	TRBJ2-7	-	TGTGCCAGCCCGGACAGAGGGGGTTACGAGCAGTACTTC	CASPDRGGYEQYF
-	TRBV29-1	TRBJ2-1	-	TGCAGCGTTGAAACAGATCACAATGAGCAGTTCTTC	CSVETDHNEQFF
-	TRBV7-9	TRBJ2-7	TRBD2	TGTGCCAGCAGCTTAGGCGGGAGGTTGGTCGAGCAGTACTTC	CASSLGGRLVEQYF
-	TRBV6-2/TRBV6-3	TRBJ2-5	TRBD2	TGTGCCAGCAGTTACTCGGCTAGCGGGGACTTCAACAGGGAGACCCAGTACTTC	CASSYSASGDFNRETQYF
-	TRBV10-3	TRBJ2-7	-	TGTGCCATCGGTAACGGCGGCTATTCCTACGAGCAGTACTTC	CAIGNGGYSYEQYF